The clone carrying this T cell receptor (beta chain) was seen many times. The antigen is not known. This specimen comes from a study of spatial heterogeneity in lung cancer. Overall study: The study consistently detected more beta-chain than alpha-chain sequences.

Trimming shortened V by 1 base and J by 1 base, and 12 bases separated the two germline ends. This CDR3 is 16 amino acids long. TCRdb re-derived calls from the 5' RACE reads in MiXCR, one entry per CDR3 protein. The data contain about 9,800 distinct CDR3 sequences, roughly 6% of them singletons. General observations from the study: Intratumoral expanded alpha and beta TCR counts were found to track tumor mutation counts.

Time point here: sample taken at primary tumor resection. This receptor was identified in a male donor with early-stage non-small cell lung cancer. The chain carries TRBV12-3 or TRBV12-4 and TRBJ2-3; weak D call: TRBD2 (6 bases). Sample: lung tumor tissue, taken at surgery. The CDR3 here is CASSLVLPGGTDTQYF. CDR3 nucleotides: TGTGCCAGCAGTTTAGTTCTCCCGGGAGGCACAGATACGCAGTATTTT.